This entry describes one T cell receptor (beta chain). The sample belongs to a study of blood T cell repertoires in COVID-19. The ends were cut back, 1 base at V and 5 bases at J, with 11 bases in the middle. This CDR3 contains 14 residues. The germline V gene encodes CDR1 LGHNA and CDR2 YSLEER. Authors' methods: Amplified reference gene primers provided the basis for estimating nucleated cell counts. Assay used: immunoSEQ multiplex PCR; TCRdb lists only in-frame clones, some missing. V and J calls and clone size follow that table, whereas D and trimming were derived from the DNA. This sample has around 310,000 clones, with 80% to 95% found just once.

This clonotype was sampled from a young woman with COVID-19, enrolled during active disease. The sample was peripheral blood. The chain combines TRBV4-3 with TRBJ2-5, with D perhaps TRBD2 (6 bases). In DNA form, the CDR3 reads TGCGCCAGCAGCCAAGCAGGGAGGTACGAGACCCAGTACTTC. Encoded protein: CASSQAGRYETQYF.